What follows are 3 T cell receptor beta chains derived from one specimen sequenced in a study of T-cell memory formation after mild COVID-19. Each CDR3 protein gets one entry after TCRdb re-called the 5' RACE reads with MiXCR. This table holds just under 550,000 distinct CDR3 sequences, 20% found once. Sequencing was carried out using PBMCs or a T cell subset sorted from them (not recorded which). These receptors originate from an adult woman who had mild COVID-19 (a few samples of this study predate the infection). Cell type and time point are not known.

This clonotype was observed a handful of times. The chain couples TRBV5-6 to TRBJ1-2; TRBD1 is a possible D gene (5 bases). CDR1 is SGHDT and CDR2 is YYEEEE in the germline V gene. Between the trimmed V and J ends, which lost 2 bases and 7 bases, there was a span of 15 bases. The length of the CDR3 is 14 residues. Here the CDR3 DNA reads TGTGCCAGCAGCTTTATGGGGCCGCCCAGTGGCTACACCTTC. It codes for CASSFMGPPSGYTF.

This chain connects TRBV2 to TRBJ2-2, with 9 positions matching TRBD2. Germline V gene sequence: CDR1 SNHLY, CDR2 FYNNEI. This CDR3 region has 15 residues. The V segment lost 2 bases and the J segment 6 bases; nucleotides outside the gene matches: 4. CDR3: CASSERSGGSGELFF. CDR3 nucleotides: TGTGCCAGCAGTGAACGTAGCGGGGGCTCCGGGGAGCTGTTTTTT.

CDR3 residues: CASSLWASESNTQYF. The CDR3, as DNA: TGTGCCAGCAGTTTGTGGGCTAGCGAGTCAAATACGCAGTATTTT. The V gene is TRBV12-3 or TRBV12-4, the J gene TRBJ2-3, with D possibly being TRBD2 (6 bases). V shed 3 bases and J shed 7 bases, with 17 bases lying between them. CDR3 size: 15 residues.